The 9 T cell receptor beta chains given below trace back to one sample, sequenced in a study of blood T cells in healthy people across ages. Then a second PCR, running roughly 7 to 11 cycles, was carried out with a sample-barcoded 5' primer and a J-beta primer mix. MiXCR, run by TCRdb on the 5' RACE reads, gives a single entry per CDR3 protein. The table has about 1.5 million distinct CDR3 sequences, 42% seen once. The sequencing sample was made of blood. Source of these receptors: a woman aged 18-35 years in good health.

The chain uses TRBV4-3 and TRBJ2-5; 15 bases align to TRBD2. CDR3 length: 19 residues. Per germline, CDR1 LGHNA and CDR2 YSLEER. After removal of 2 bases from V and 2 bases from J, the junction contained 9 bases not matched to a gene. CDR3: CASSQSLLGLAGGQETQYF. CDR3 DNA sequence: TGCGCCAGCAGCCAAAGTCTGCTAGGACTAGCGGGGGGGCAAGAGACCCAGTACTTC.

This clonotype was found a few times. The chain combines TRBV28 with TRBJ2-1; 7 bases fit TRBD2. CDR3 length: 17 amino acids. In germline, CDR1 is MDHEN, CDR2 SYDVKM. After removal of 7 bases from V and 1 base from J, the junction contained 13 bases not matched to a gene. The CDR3: CASKFMAGVGSYNEQFF. As DNA, the CDR3 is TGTGCCAGCAAGTTCATGGCGGGAGTAGGATCCTACAATGAGCAGTTCTTC.

This sequence joins TRBV6-6 and TRBJ1-3; D is perhaps TRBD1 (6 bases). V was pared by 6 bases and J by 0 bases, with 12 bases between. The CDR3 is 15 residues long. CDR1 MNHNY and CDR2 SVGAGI come from the germline V gene (reference sequence). The CDR3 loop is CASREDRHSGNTIYF. CDR3 nucleotides: TGTGCCAGCAGGGAGGACAGACACTCTGGAAACACCATATATTTT.

In its sample, this clonotype was seen many times. The rearrangement joins TRBV20-1 to TRBJ1-2; D gene unclear. V was clipped by 1 base and J by 2 bases, with 5 bases between them. Germline V lookup: CDR1 DFQATT, CDR2 SNEGSKA (reference sequence). This CDR3 has 12 amino acids. As DNA, the CDR3 is TGCAGTGCTAGAGCCGGGAACTATGGCTACACCTTC. Its translation is CSARAGNYGYTF.

Concerning this clonotype: A read error is possible here, since a much larger clone lies one base away. The rearrangement links TRBV20-1 to TRBJ2-5; a weak D match, TRBD1 (5 bases). V lost 4 bases and J 11 bases, leaving 23 bases between the germline ends. Germline V gene sequence: CDR1 DFQATT, CDR2 SNEGSKA (reference sequence). The length of the CDR3 is 14 residues. The CDR3 DNA sequence: TGCAGTGCTATACCACGACAGTCCTACAATGAGCAGTACTTC. It yields the protein CSAIPRQSYNEQYF.

Of note for this clonotype: The junction and the germline gene differ at one end; a read error may be behind it. This chain connects TRBV6-1 to TRBJ1-5; the D is unclear. The CDR3 totals 14 residues. From germline, CDR1 is MNHNS and CDR2 SASEGT. The CDR3 DNA reads as TGTGCCGGCAGTGAAGTTTATAGCAATCAGCCCCAGCATTTT. Translating it yields CAGSEVYSNQPQHF.

Remarks on this clonotype: The germline gene is not matched at one end of the junction; a read error may be the cause. The V and J genes are TRBV12-3 or TRBV12-4 and TRBJ2-5; D ambiguous. This CDR3 has 12 residues. CDR3 protein: CASRLALGGEYF. The CDR3, as DNA: TGTGCCAGCAGGTTAGCTCTGGGTGGGGAGTACTTC.

This clonotype was seen a handful of times. The chain carries TRBV7-2 and TRBJ2-7, with 7 bases that match TRBD1. The CDR3 extends over 14 amino acids. Germline V gene data show CDR1 as SGHTA and CDR2 as FQGNSA. V was pared by 3 bases and J by 5 bases, with 7 bases of the junction left unmatched. The CDR3 sequence is CASSFLTGRNEQYF. The CDR3 coding sequence is TGTGCCAGCAGCTTTTTGACAGGGCGGAACGAGCAGTACTTC.

The gene calls are TRBV9 and TRBJ1-2; D gene unclear. This CDR3 spans 15 amino acids. Germline V gene sequence: CDR1 SGDLS, CDR2 YYNGEE. V shed 4 bases and J shed 1 base, with 14 bases lying between them. Written as DNA, the CDR3 is TGTGCCAGCAGCCGAGGTCAGAGATATAACTATGGCTACACCTTC. This sequence encodes CASSRGQRYNYGYTF.